Described below is a single T cell receptor beta chain sequence and its context. Antigen: not known. These data belong to a study of cytomegalovirus exposure and HLA in healthy donors. Broader study findings: According to a later analysis, TCR clusters from the first cohort tended to co-occur in the 120 or so validation repertoires.

Trimming removed 10 bases from V and 3 bases from J, with 16 bases in between. The CDR3 extends over 13 amino acids. The germline V gene has CDR1 SNHLY and CDR2 FYNNEI. Clones were sequenced by immunoSEQ multiplex PCR, and TCRdb holds only the in-frame ones, with some missing. The data contain some 110,000 clones, more than 70% of them singletons. The chain joins TRBV2 to TRBJ2-7; D may be TRBD2 (6 bases). The receptor's source is a man in his late teens or twenties in good health and CMV-seronegative. Sequenced input: PBMCs. CDR3 DNA sequence: TGTGCCACCCTGCCCGGGGGAAACTACGAGCAGTACTTC. Residues: CATLPGGNYEQYF.